The clone carrying this T cell receptor beta chain was seen repeatedly, ten times or more. TCRdb itself ran the RT-PCR reads through MiXCR, one entry per CDR3 protein. The top ten clones hold around 6.5% of a sample with around 760,000 distinct CDR3 sequences, roughly 14% of them seen once. The sample is drawn from a study of response to subunit inactivated influenza vaccine. V gave up 5 bases and J gave up 4 bases; unmatched junction bases: 8. CDR3 length equals 15 residues. In germline, CDR1 is SGHNT, CDR2 YENEEA. This receptor was identified in a man over 45 who received an inactivated influenza vaccine. The V call is TRBV11-3, the J call TRBJ2-1; the match to TRBD1 covers 7 bases. The specimen comprised PBMCs from blood, sampled approximately 15 days before vaccination. The CDR3: CASSIGQVSYNEQFF. CDR3 nucleotide sequence: TGTGCCAGCAGCATAGGACAGGTGTCTTACAATGAGCAGTTCTTC.